This paragraph covers one T cell receptor (beta chain) sequence. These data belong to a study of blood T cell repertoires in COVID-19. Study as a whole: Sites in the United States, Italy and Spain provided acute and convalescent COVID-19 samples. In each case, the material was cDNA or gDNA derived from T cells, B-cell-depleted T cells, or PBMCs.

Per the authors' pipeline: Cell counts per sample came from amplifying reference gene primers. Using immunoSEQ multiplex PCR, the repertoire was profiled, and TCRdb retains in-frame clones only, with some absent. V and J calls and clone size are given by that table; D and trimming were obtained from the DNA. The repertoire holds about 40,000 clones, roughly four fifths seen once, with about 42% in the top ten. The sequenced sample was peripheral blood. This receptor was taken from a human donor in a cohort sampled during active or convalescent COVID-19. The donor label of this sample is uncertain.

The CDR3 loop is CASRPAPSLDQTGLAKNIQYF. For the CDR3, the DNA is TGTGCAAGTCGCCCGGCCCCTTCTTTGGATCAAACAGGGCTAGCCAAAAACATTCAGTACTTC. The chain joins TRBV12-2 to TRBJ2-4; TRBD1, the table's D call, was not compared with the DNA. TRBV12-2 is described as a pseudogene. The CDR3 consists of 21 residues.